These 24 T cell receptor beta chains were all obtained from the same sample, sequenced in a study of CD8 T cells in Susac syndrome. Reverse transcription of about 0.5 to 1 ug RNA used random hexamers. TCRdb re-derived calls from the immunoSEQ multiplex PCR reads in MiXCR, one entry per CDR3 protein. This table has about 250,000 distinct CDR3 sequences, about 94% appearing once. The sequenced material came from CD4+ T cells from PBMCs. The receptors derive from a human donor with multiple sclerosis.

The V and J genes are TRBV5-1 and TRBJ1-4; D perhaps matches TRBD1 (6 bases). The CDR3 extends over 14 amino acids. Germline CDR1 and CDR2: SGHRS and YFSETQ. With 2 bases removed from V and 7 bases from J, the gap between germline ends came to 12 bases. The CDR3 region is CASSFEGDGEKLFF. The CDR3 nucleotides read TGCGCCAGCAGCTTCGAGGGGGATGGTGAAAAACTGTTTTTT.

The chain has TRBV3-1 and TRBJ1-1, with D unclear. Germline V gene sequence: CDR1 LGHDT, CDR2 YNNKEL (reference sequence). Trimming took off 0 bases at V and 4 bases at J, with 12 bases between the two ends. CDR3 length: 15 residues. The CDR3 loop reads CASSQDPGYTTEAFF. The CDR3 nucleotides are TGTGCCAGCAGCCAAGACCCAGGTTATACCACTGAAGCTTTCTTT.

The genes are TRBV30 and TRBJ2-7; weak D call: TRBD1 (6 bases). Germline V gene sequence: CDR1 GTSNPN, CDR2 SVGIG (reference sequence). This CDR3 is 12 amino acids long. Between the trimmed V and J ends, which lost 4 bases and 7 bases, there was a span of 14 bases. The CDR3 region has the DNA TGTGCCTGGACAGGGGCCACTGCGGAGCAGTACTTC. Residues: CAWTGATAEQYF.

This rearrangement joins TRBV19 to TRBJ2-1, with 12 nucleotides matching TRBD2. The V gene end was trimmed by 6 bases and the J gene end by 0 bases; junction bases not matched to a gene: 6. CDR1 is LNHDA, CDR2 SQIVND, per germline (reference sequence). The CDR3 totals 17 residues. In nucleotides, the CDR3 is TGTGCCAGTAGAGGGACTAGCGGGCAAAGCTCCTACAATGAGCAGTTCTTC. This translates into CASRGTSGQSSYNEQFF.

The J gene is TRBJ1-1, the V gene TRBV7-2, with D tentatively TRBD1 (5 bases). Germline CDR1 reads SGHTA; CDR2 reads FQGNSA. V lost 10 bases, J lost 6 bases, and 21 bases lay in between. The CDR3 totals 14 residues. The DNA of the CDR3 is TGTGCCACCAACTCGTGGTACCTGGGGGCTGAAGCTTTCTTT. Its protein is CATNSWYLGAEAFF.

The chain carries TRBV4-1 and TRBJ2-6; no firm D call. With 5 bases removed from V and 2 bases from J, the gap between germline ends came to 13 bases. From germline, CDR1 is MGHRA and CDR2 YSYEKL. The CDR3 loop spans 16 amino acids. The DNA for the CDR3 is TGCGCCAGCAGCAATGCGTGGCAGGCTGGGGCCAACGTCCTGACTTTC. Translated, it gives CASSNAWQAGANVLTF.

The CDR3 region is CASSPQRGAPTDTQYF. The CDR3 DNA reads as TGTGCCAGCAGTCCGCAGCGGGGGGCCCCCACAGATACGCAGTATTTT. The chain employs TRBV6-6 and TRBJ2-3; 9 bases are a match to TRBD2. Germline V gives CDR1 MNHNY, CDR2 SVGAGI (reference sequence). The junction had 8 bases not matched to a gene; V was cut back by 5 bases and J by 2 bases. CDR3 length: 16 residues.

Only a few counts were recorded for this clonotype. The chain is built from TRBV30 and TRBJ1-2, with D uncertain. The CDR3 totals 12 residues. Germline loops: CDR1 GTSNPN, CDR2 SVGIG (reference sequence). Trimming pared 7 bases from V and 4 bases from J, leaving 13 bases between. CDR3 in amino acids: CASTSGVYGYTF. DNA for the CDR3: TGTGCCTCCACCTCCGGGGTCTATGGCTACACCTTC.

This clonotype showed up just once. This rearrangement joins TRBV4-1 to TRBJ1-1, with 8 nucleotides matching TRBD1. With 4 bases clipped from V and 0 bases from J, the junction kept 10 bases outside the gene matches. CDR1 MGHRA and CDR2 YSYEKL come from the germline V gene. The CDR3 extends over 17 amino acids. The CDR3 coding sequence is TGCGCCAGCAGCCTTCGAGACAGGGGTGAGGTGAACACTGAAGCTTTCTTT. It is translated as CASSLRDRGEVNTEAFF.

This rearrangement joins TRBV3-1 to TRBJ2-2; D is unclear. The CDR3 runs to 14 residues. The V end lost 1 base, the J end lost 3 bases, and 6 bases lay between the germline ends. Per the germline V gene, CDR1 is LGHDT and CDR2 is YNNKEL (reference sequence). CDR3 nucleotide sequence: TGTGCCAGCAGCCAAGTCATCCACACCGGGGAGCTGTTTTTT. Translating gives CASSQVIHTGELFF. Full variable domain (remainder filled in from reference TRBV3-1 and TRBJ2-2): DTAVSQTPKYLVTQMGNDKSIKCEQNLGHDTMYWYKQDSKKFLKIMFSYNNKELIINETVPNRFSPKSPDKAHLNLHINSLELGDSAVYFCASSQVIHTGELFFGEGSRLTVL.

This chain joins TRBV11-1 and TRBJ2-3; D unclear. This CDR3 region has 12 residues. Trimming shortened V by 5 bases and J by 7 bases, and 10 bases separated the two germline ends. Germline V gene sequence: CDR1 SGHAT, CDR2 FQDESV (reference sequence). The CDR3 spells CASSPSPHTQYF. The DNA for the CDR3 is TGTGCCAGCAGCCCTTCCCCACATACGCAGTATTTT.

The chain recombines TRBV9 with TRBJ1-1; no clear D gene. This CDR3 contains 13 residues. Per the germline V gene, CDR1 is SGDLS and CDR2 is YYNGEE. Trimming pared 4 bases from V and 4 bases from J, leaving 11 bases between. As DNA, the CDR3 is TGTGCCAGCAGCTTCGGAGGGCGCACTGAAGCTTTCTTT. This encodes CASSFGGRTEAFF.

V is TRBV3-1 and J is TRBJ1-1; maybe TRBD1 (5 bases). Trimming took 3 bases from V and 1 from J, leaving 21 bases between them. Germline CDR1 is LGHDT and CDR2 is YNNKEL (reference sequence). The CDR3 totals 18 residues. CDR3: CASSQTSGGRLRNTEAFF. The CDR3 nucleotides read TGTGCCAGCAGCCAGACCTCCGGGGGACGACTGAGGAACACTGAAGCTTTCTTT.

In its sample, this clonotype was seen once. J is TRBJ1-1 and V is TRBV7-6; D is perhaps TRBD1 (5 bases). There are 14 residues in the CDR3. CDR1 SGHVS and CDR2 FNYEAQ come from the germline V gene. V gave up 1 base and J gave up 8 bases, with 14 bases separating them. CDR3 loop: CASSLGRAPREAFF. The DNA for the CDR3 is TGTGCCAGCAGCTTAGGCAGGGCGCCAAGGGAAGCTTTCTTT.

The CDR3 spells CATTNGYTF. In nucleotides, the CDR3 is TGTGCCACCACGAATGGCTACACCTTC. This sequence joins TRBV24-1 and TRBJ1-2, with D hard to call. The V end lost 8 bases, the J end lost 6 bases, and 3 bases lay between the germline ends. CDR1 is KGHDR, CDR2 SFDVKD, per germline. The CDR3 consists of 9 residues.

The V gene is TRBV28, the J gene TRBJ1-6, with 8 bases lining up with TRBD1. Unmatched junction bases numbered 3, after V lost 6 bases and J lost 5 bases. Germline V lookup: CDR1 MDHEN, CDR2 SYDVKM. The CDR3 length is 14 residues. DNA for the CDR3: TGTGCCAGCAGGGGACAGGCGAATAATTCACCCCTCCACTTT. Its translation: CASRGQANNSPLHF. Using reference TRBV28 and TRBJ1-6 for the parts outside the CDR3, the full variable domain is DVKVTQSSRYLVKRTGEKVFLECVQDMDHENMFWYRQDPGLGLRLIYFSYDVKMKEKGDIPEGYSVSREKKERFSLILESASTNQTSMYLCASRGQANNSPLHFGNGTRLTVT.

The CDR3 loop reads CASSRAREKTQYF. In DNA form, the CDR3 reads TGTGCCAGCAGCCGAGCCAGGGAGAAGACCCAGTACTTC. The V call is TRBV7-2, the J call TRBJ2-5; either TRBD1 or TRBD2 may fit D (5 bases each). Germline CDR1 and CDR2: SGHTA and FQGNSA. V shed 5 bases and J shed 6 bases, with 13 bases lying between them. This CDR3 comprises 13 residues.

The chain joins TRBV5-1 to TRBJ1-1; 8 positions agree with TRBD1. With V trimmed by 4 bases and J by 6 bases, 8 bases remained unmatched. CDR1 and CDR2 from the germline V gene are SGHRS and YFSETQ. The CDR3 runs to 14 residues. The CDR3: CASSEPGGAAEAFF. CDR3 sequence (DNA): TGCGCCAGCAGCGAACCAGGGGGCGCGGCTGAAGCTTTCTTT. Complete variable domain (other parts from reference TRBV5-1 and TRBJ1-1): KAGVTQTPRYLIKTRGQQVTLSCSPISGHRSVSWYQQTPGQGLQFLFEYFSETQRNKGNFPGRFSGRQFSNSRSEMNVSTLELGDSALYLCASSEPGGAAEAFFGQGTRLTVV.

The chain joins TRBV30 to TRBJ1-2, with no clear D. Germline values: CDR1 GTSNPN, CDR2 SVGIG (reference sequence). CDR3 length: 13 amino acids. Trimming left V 2 bases short and J 2 bases short, with 9 bases between. The CDR3 sequence: CAWSLLQNYGYTF. Written as DNA, the CDR3 is TGTGCCTGGAGTCTACTACAGAACTATGGCTACACCTTC.

The rearrangement links TRBV20-1 to TRBJ2-1, with no clear D. CDR3 length: 12 amino acids. V dropped 1 base and J dropped 5 bases, with 6 bases sitting between them. The germline V gene encodes CDR1 DFQATT and CDR2 SNEGSKA (reference sequence). The CDR3 coding sequence is TGCAGTGCTAGAGGAGACCACAATGAGCAGTTCTTC. It encodes CSARGDHNEQFF.

In DNA form, the CDR3 reads TGTGCCAGCAGTTTAATGGCGGCTGCGAACACCGGGGAGCTGTTTTTT. This sequence encodes CASSLMAAANTGELFF. The chain employs TRBV27 and TRBJ2-2; D is uncertain. Germline V gene sequence: CDR1 MNHEY, CDR2 SMNVEV (reference sequence). The CDR3 extends over 16 amino acids. The V gene lost 2 bases and the J gene lost 0 bases, with 10 bases spanning the gap.

This chain links TRBV5-6 with TRBJ2-5; maybe TRBD2 (5 bases). CDR3 length: 14 amino acids. Deletions cut 1 base from V and 5 bases from J, with 12 bases between. The germline CDR1 and CDR2 sequences are SGHDT and YYEEEE. CDR3 sequence (DNA): TGTGCCAGCAGCTTGTCGGGGAGCGGCGAGACCCAGTACTTC. Residues: CASSLSGSGETQYF. The whole variable domain, remainder taken from reference TRBV5-6 and TRBJ2-5, is DAGVTQSPTHLIKTRGQQVTLRCSPKSGHDTVSWYQQALGQGPQFIFQYYEEEERQRGNFPDRFSGHQFPNYSSELNVNALLLGDSALYLCASSLSGSGETQYFGPGTRLLVL.

The J gene is TRBJ2-2, the V gene TRBV12-3 or TRBV12-4; no reliable D call. The length of the CDR3 is 14 residues. Trimming shortened V by 3 bases and J by 4 bases, and 9 bases separated the two germline ends. DNA of the CDR3: TGTGCCAGCAGTTTTGGGCAAGGCACCGGGGAGCTGTTTTTT. It translates to CASSFGQGTGELFF.

This chain links TRBV12-3 or TRBV12-4 with TRBJ2-2; D tentatively reads TRBD1 or TRBD2 (6 bases each). The CDR3 covers 15 residues. The V and J ends lost 9 bases and 0 bases respectively, with 14 bases between them. The CDR3 bases are TGTGCCAGTTCGAGGAGGGGGACGAACACCGGGGAGCTGTTTTTT. Protein: CASSRRGTNTGELFF.